A selection of T cell receptor beta chains follows, all from one sample in a study of graft-versus-host responses after intestinal transplantation. The table came from immunoSEQ multiplex PCR; TCRdb's copy has only in-frame clones and leaves some out. The repertoire has about 19,000 clones, around three quarters of them found once; the top ten carry approximately 8%. This specimen was ileum tissue, taken approximately three weeks after intestinal transplant. Receptor source: a human patient who received an intestinal transplant, so some T cells may come from the graft donor. The CDR3 runs from the conserved cysteine through the conserved F or W. The D gene is left open where the match is weak. Not all rows give a size; the values are once, few, many and, for expanded clones, a class.

size: once; J: TRBJ1-5; V: TRBV21-1; D: -; CDR3: CASPGYQPQHF; DNA: TGTGCCAGCCCAGGGTACCAGCCCCAGCATTTT
size: -; J: TRBJ2-2; V: TRBV30; D: -; CDR3: CAWKSQAPGELFF; DNA: TGTGCCTGGAAGTCCCAGGCTCCCGGGGAGCTGTTTTTT
size: -; J: TRBJ1-5; V: TRBV19; D: -; CDR3: CASSTGGPQHF; DNA: TGTGCCAGTAGTACCGGTGGGCCCCAGCATTTT
size: -; J: TRBJ2-7; V: TRBV13; D: TRBD1; CDR3: CASSSGQGPSYEQYF; DNA: TGTGCCAGCAGCTCCGGACAGGGTCCCTCCTACGAGCAGTACTTC
size: -; J: TRBJ2-7; V: TRBV27; D: TRBD2; CDR3: CASSSGTSGSYEQYF; DNA: TGTGCCAGCAGTTCCGGGACTAGCGGAAGCTACGAGCAGTACTTC
size: -; J: TRBJ2-1; V: TRBV28; D: TRBD2; CDR3: CVGCGSGGNEQFF; DNA: TGCGTCGGGTGCGGGAGCGGGGGCAATGAGCAGTTCTTC
size: -; J: TRBJ1-6; V: TRBV9; D: -; CDR3: CASSVVARANSPLHF; DNA: TGTGCCAGCAGCGTAGTTGCCAGGGCTAATTCACCCCTCCACTTT
size: -; J: TRBJ1-1; V: TRBV4-2; D: -; CDR3: CASSQGVGENTEAFF; DNA: TGTGCCAGCAGCCAAGGTGTAGGAGAGAACACTGAAGCTTTCTTT
size: -; J: TRBJ2-7; V: TRBV27; D: -; CDR3: CASSLALSYEQYF; DNA: TGTGCCAGCAGTTTGGCCCTTTCCTACGAGCAGTACTTC
size: few; J: TRBJ2-7; V: TRBV6-5; D: TRBD2; CDR3: CASSYLPGTNYEQYF; DNA: TGTGCCAGCAGTTATCTCCCCGGGACTAACTACGAGCAGTACTTC
size: -; J: TRBJ1-5; V: TRBV4-2; D: -; CDR3: CASSQVIEGGFNQPQHF; DNA: TGTGCCAGCAGCCAAGTTATCGAAGGGGGATTCAATCAGCCCCAGCATTTT
size: few; J: TRBJ1-3; V: TRBV19; D: TRBD1; CDR3: CASSIWSRGAIGNTIYF; DNA: TGTGCCAGTAGTATTTGGTCCAGGGGGGCTATTGGAAACACCATATATTTT
size: -; J: TRBJ2-7; V: TRBV21-1; D: -; CDR3: CATPLGLAGDISYEQYF; DNA: TGTGCCACTCCCCTTGGACTAGCGGGAGATATCTCCTACGAGCAGTACTTC
size: -; J: TRBJ1-2; V: TRBV27; D: -; CDR3: CASSLEGTFYGYTF; DNA: TGTGCCAGCAGTTTAGAAGGGACTTTTTATGGCTACACCTTC
size: -; J: TRBJ1-4; V: TRBV29-1; D: TRBD1; CDR3: CSVAGQGKREKLFF; DNA: TGCAGCGTTGCAGGACAGGGGAAGCGTGAAAAACTGTTTTTT
size: -; J: TRBJ2-7; V: TRBV12-5; D: TRBD2; CDR3: CASGLRLAGVGYEQYF; DNA: TGTGCTAGTGGTTTGAGGTTGGCGGGAGTCGGGTACGAGCAGTACTTC
size: -; J: TRBJ2-7; V: TRBV2; D: TRBD1; CDR3: CASSADRGISYEQYF; DNA: TGTGCCAGCAGCGCCGACAGGGGAATATCCTACGAGCAGTACTTC
size: few; J: TRBJ2-2; V: TRBV6-6; D: TRBD2; CDR3: CATQSREGGGELFF; DNA: TGTGCCACCCAGAGTCGGGAGGGCGGCGGGGAGCTGTTTTTT
size: -; J: TRBJ1-1; V: TRBV19; D: -; CDR3: CASSMTLNTEAFF; DNA: TGTGCCAGTAGTATGACTCTGAACACTGAAGCTTTCTTT
size: -; J: TRBJ1-2; V: TRBV11-2; D: -; CDR3: CASSVYLGGWSYGYTF; DNA: TGTGCCAGCAGCGTATACCTCGGGGGATGGAGCTATGGCTACACCTTC
size: -; J: TRBJ2-5; V: TRBV6-1; D: TRBD1; CDR3: CASSEVGGSGETQYF; DNA: TGTGCCAGCAGTGAAGTAGGGGGCTCGGGAGAGACCCAGTACTTC
size: -; J: TRBJ2-7; V: TRBV27; D: TRBD1; CDR3: CASSLLYGTGVYEQYF; DNA: TGTGCCAGCAGTTTATTATACGGGACAGGGGTCTACGAGCAGTACTTC
size: medium-sized; J: TRBJ2-3; V: TRBV6-5; D: -; CDR3: CASSRGDTQYF; DNA: TGTGCCAGCAGTAGGGGGGATACGCAGTATTTT
size: -; J: TRBJ2-3; V: TRBV5-1; D: TRBD2; CDR3: CASSLSVLAGFGVWDTQYF; DNA: TGCGCCAGCAGCTTGAGCGTCCTAGCGGGATTTGGAGTTTGGGATACGCAGTATTTT
size: -; J: TRBJ1-5; V: TRBV27; D: TRBD1; CDR3: CASRPNPPTGGLDQPQHF; DNA: TGTGCCAGCAGACCCAACCCCCCGACAGGGGGGCTTGATCAGCCCCAGCATTTT
size: -; J: TRBJ2-3; V: TRBV5-8; D: -; CDR3: CASSIVYITDTQYF; DNA: TGTGCCAGCAGCATTGTGTATATCACAGATACGCAGTATTTT
size: -; J: TRBJ1-2; V: TRBV30; D: -; CDR3: CALSVNYGYTF; DNA: TGTGCCTTGTCCGTAAACTATGGCTACACCTTC
size: -; J: TRBJ1-2; V: TRBV4-2; D: -; CDR3: CASSQDGGKGGGYTF; DNA: TGTGCCAGCAGCCAAGATGGGGGGAAGGGAGGTGGCTACACCTTC
size: -; J: TRBJ1-5; V: TRBV19; D: TRBD1; CDR3: CASSIVDRGYQPQHF; DNA: TGTGCCAGTAGTATAGTGGACAGGGGATATCAGCCCCAGCATTTT
size: -; J: TRBJ2-2; V: TRBV19; D: -; CDR3: CASTLRTGELFF; DNA: TGTGCCAGTACCCTACGCACCGGGGAGCTGTTTTTT
size: -; J: TRBJ2-7; V: TRBV7-9; D: TRBD1; CDR3: CASSLVAYRGTYEQYF; DNA: TGTGCCAGCAGCTTAGTTGCCTACAGGGGCACCTACGAGCAGTACTTC
size: -; J: TRBJ2-7; V: TRBV7-3; D: TRBD2; CDR3: CASSLTFGTSGGLFYEQYF; DNA: TGTGCCAGCAGCTTAACGTTCGGGACTAGCGGGGGATTATTCTACGAGCAGTACTTC
size: -; J: TRBJ2-4; V: TRBV23-1; D: -; CDR3: CASSQSGRLAKNIQYF; DNA: TGCGCCAGCAGTCAATCGGGCAGGCTAGCCAAAAACATTCAGTACTTC
size: -; J: TRBJ2-3; V: TRBV7-9; D: -; CDR3: CASSLRGTSTDTQYF; DNA: TGTGCCAGCAGCTTACGGGGGACTAGCACAGATACGCAGTATTTT
size: few; J: TRBJ1-2; V: TRBV4-3; D: -; CDR3: CASRGIGGGYTF; DNA: TGCGCCAGCAGAGGAATCGGGGGAGGCTACACCTTC
size: -; J: TRBJ1-6; V: TRBV10-1; D: -; CDR3: CASTGLYNSPLHF; DNA: TGCGCCAGTACCGGTCTCTATAATTCACCCCTCCACTTT
size: -; J: TRBJ2-7; V: TRBV5-4; D: -; CDR3: CASSLPGNYEQYF; DNA: TGTGCCAGCAGCTTGCCGGGGAACTACGAGCAGTACTTC
size: -; J: TRBJ2-7; V: TRBV7-8; D: -; CDR3: CASSLDRTSGGYEQYF; DNA: TGTGCCAGCAGCTTAGATAGAACTTCCGGGGGCTACGAGCAGTACTTC
size: -; J: TRBJ1-2; V: TRBV9; D: -; CDR3: CASSVGGGNYGYTF; DNA: TGTGCCAGCAGCGTAGGGGGAGGAAACTATGGCTACACCTTC
size: -; J: TRBJ2-7; V: TRBV6-5; D: TRBD1; CDR3: CASSLDRGAYEQYF; DNA: TGTGCCAGCAGTCTGGACAGGGGGGCCTACGAGCAGTACTTC
size: -; J: TRBJ1-2; V: TRBV30; D: -; CDR3: CAWIVGQDGYTF; DNA: TGTGCCTGGATTGTAGGACAAGATGGCTACACCTTC
size: medium-sized; J: TRBJ2-7; V: TRBV6-6; D: -; CDR3: CASISNPGTLGEQYF; DNA: TGTGCCAGCATCTCAAACCCCGGGACATTAGGCGAGCAGTACTTC
size: few; J: TRBJ1-3; V: TRBV7-9; D: -; CDR3: CASSLDNFGNTIYF; DNA: TGTGCCAGCAGCTTAGATAACTTCGGAAACACCATATATTTT